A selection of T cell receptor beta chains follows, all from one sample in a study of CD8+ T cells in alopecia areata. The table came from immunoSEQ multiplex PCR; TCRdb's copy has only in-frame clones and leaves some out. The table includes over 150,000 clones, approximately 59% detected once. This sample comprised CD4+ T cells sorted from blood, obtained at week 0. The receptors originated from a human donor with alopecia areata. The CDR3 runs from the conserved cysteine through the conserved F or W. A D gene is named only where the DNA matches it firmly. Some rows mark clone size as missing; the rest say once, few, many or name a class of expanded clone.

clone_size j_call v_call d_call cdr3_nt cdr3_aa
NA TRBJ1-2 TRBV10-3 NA TGTGCCATCAAGTGGGATAGCTATGGCTACACCTTC CAIKWDSYGYTF
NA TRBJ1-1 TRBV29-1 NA TGCAGCGTTGATAATTTCAGGGCACATGGGGCTTTCTTT CSVDNFRAHGAFF
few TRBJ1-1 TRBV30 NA TGTGCCTGGAGTCTAGTGTTGGGACTCGGGAACTCTGAAGCTTTCTTT CAWSLVLGLGNSEAFF
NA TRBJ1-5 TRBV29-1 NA TGCAGCGTTTGGCAGGGGAGTCAGCCCCAGCATTTT CSVWQGSQPQHF
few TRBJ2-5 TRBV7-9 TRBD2 TGTGCCAGCAGCCCGAGACTAGCCTGGGAGACCCAGTACTTC CASSPRLAWETQYF
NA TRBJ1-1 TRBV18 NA TGTGCCAGCTCACCGTATACAGGGTATGGTGAAGCTTTCTTT CASSPYTGYGEAFF
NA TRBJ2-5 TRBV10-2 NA TGCGCCACCACATTACAGCCTCAAGAGACCCAGTACTTC CATTLQPQETQYF
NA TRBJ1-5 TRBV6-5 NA TGTGCCAGCAGTTCATCCAGGGGTCAGCCCCAGCATTTT CASSSSRGQPQHF
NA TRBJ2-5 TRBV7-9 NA TGTGCCAGCAGCTCGGTAGAGACCCAGTACTTC CASSSVETQYF
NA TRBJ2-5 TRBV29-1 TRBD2 TGCAGCATACGCGGGGGGGACCAAGAGACCCAGTACTTC CSIRGGDQETQYF
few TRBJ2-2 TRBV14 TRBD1 TGTGCCAGCAGCCAAGTCCGACAGGGGCCCGGGGAGCTGTTTTTT CASSQVRQGPGELFF
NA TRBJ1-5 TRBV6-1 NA TGTGCCAGCAGTGGAGGTCAGCGAAATCAGCCCCAGCATTTT CASSGGQRNQPQHF
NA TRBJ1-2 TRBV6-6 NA TGTGCCAGCAGTTATGATCCTGTTTGGGGCTACACCTTC CASSYDPVWGYTF
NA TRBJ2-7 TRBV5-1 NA TGCGCCAGCAGCTTTCTGGAGGGCTACGAGCAGTACTTC CASSFLEGYEQYF
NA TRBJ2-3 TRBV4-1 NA TGCGCCAGCAGCCAAGATGTGCGATCTAGCACAGATACGCAGTATTTT CASSQDVRSSTDTQYF
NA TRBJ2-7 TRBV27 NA TGTGCCAGCAGTTTATTCAGGGGTCCCTACGAGCAGTACTTC CASSLFRGPYEQYF
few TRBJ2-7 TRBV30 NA TGTGCCTGGGGGACTTATGCCTACGAGCAGTACTTC CAWGTYAYEQYF
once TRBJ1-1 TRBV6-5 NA TGTGCCAGCAGAAATTACCGGGGTCAGGGCACTGAAGCTTTCTTT CASRNYRGQGTEAFF
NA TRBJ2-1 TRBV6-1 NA TGTGCCAGCAGCGCCCTGACAGACTACAATGAGCAGTTCTTC CASSALTDYNEQFF
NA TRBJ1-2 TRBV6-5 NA TGTGCCAGCAGCCCTTCATCGGCGGATGGCTACACCTTC CASSPSSADGYTF
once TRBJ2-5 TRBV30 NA TGTGCCTGGAGGGACTCGGGGACCCAGTACTTC CAWRDSGTQYF
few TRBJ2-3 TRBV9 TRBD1 TGTGCCAGCAGCGTGACAATCCCCGGGACAGGGGGCCGCACCACAGATACGCAGTATTTT CASSVTIPGTGGRTTDTQYF
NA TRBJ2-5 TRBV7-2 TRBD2 TGTGCCAGCAGCTCCACAGGGACTAGCGGTCGGGAGACCCAGTACTTC CASSSTGTSGRETQYF
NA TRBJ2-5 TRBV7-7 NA TGTGCTAGCAGCACGCTACCCCCACAAGAGACCCAGTACTTC CASSTLPPQETQYF
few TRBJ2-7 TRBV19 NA TGTGCCAGTTCCGTGGGGCATACCTACGAGCAGTACTTC CASSVGHTYEQYF
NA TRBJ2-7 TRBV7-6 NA TGTGCCAGCAGCTTAGGCAGGGAGACCTACGAGCAGTACTTC CASSLGRETYEQYF
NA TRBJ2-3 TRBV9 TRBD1 TGTGCCAGCAGCGCCCGACAGGGCGGTACAGATACGCAGTATTTT CASSARQGGTDTQYF
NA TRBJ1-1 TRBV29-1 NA TGCAGCGTTCTCATCGGGACGGGGAACACTGAAGCTTTCTTT CSVLIGTGNTEAFF
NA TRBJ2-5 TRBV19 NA TGTGCCAGTAGTAAAATGGGCGGCCAAGAGACCCAGTACTTC CASSKMGGQETQYF
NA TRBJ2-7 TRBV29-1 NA TGCAGCGTTGGCGGGCTGACGCAGCACGAGCAGTACTTC CSVGGLTQHEQYF
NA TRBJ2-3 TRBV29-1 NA TGCAGCGTTGTACCGGGACTTGAAGATACGCAGTATTTT CSVVPGLEDTQYF
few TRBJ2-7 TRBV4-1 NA TGCGCCAGCAGCCAAGGTTCGTCTGGCTACGAGCAGTACTTC CASSQGSSGYEQYF
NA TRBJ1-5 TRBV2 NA TGTGCCAGCAGTGAAGAGGGGATGGGCAATCAGCCCCAGCATTTT CASSEEGMGNQPQHF
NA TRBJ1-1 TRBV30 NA TGTGCCGCCGATCCGACGACTGAAGCTTTCTTT CAADPTTEAFF
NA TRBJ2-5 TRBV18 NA TGTGCCAGCTCACTCCCTTCATTCCGTGAGACCCAGTACTTC CASSLPSFRETQYF
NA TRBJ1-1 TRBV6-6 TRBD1 TGTGCCAGCAGTCCCTGGACAGGGGGCCCTAACACTGAAGCTTTCTTT CASSPWTGGPNTEAFF
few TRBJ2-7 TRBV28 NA TGTGCCAGCAGCCCGACATTAGCGGAGTCTATCTCTAGCTCCTACGAGCAGTACTTC CASSPTLAESISSSYEQYF
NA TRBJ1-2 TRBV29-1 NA TGCAGCGTTGAGCAGTATGGCTACACCTTC CSVEQYGYTF
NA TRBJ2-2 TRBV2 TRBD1 TGTGCCAGCAGTGCTGAGACAGGGGGAACCGGGGAGCTGTTTTTT CASSAETGGTGELFF
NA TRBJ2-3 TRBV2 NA TGTGCCAGCAGACGTGATGGGCCGCAGTATTTT CASRRDGPQYF
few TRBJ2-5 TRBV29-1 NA TGCAGCGTTGACAAGCAGACGACCCAGTACTTC CSVDKQTTQYF
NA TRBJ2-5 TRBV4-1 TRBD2 TGCGCCAGCAGCCCTCCTAGCGGGGGGAGCGAGACCCAGTACTTC CASSPPSGGSETQYF
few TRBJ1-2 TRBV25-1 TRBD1 TGTGCCAGCAGTGAGCAGGGGGCGACGGATGGCTACACCTTC CASSEQGATDGYTF
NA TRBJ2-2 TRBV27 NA TGTGCCAGCAGTTTATCGTGGGTAAACACCGGGGAGCTGTTTTTT CASSLSWVNTGELFF
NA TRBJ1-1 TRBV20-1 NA TGCAGTGCAGGCCGGACAGTAGTTTCTTTCTTT CSAGRTVVSFF
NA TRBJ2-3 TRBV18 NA TGTGCCAGCTCACCACTGTCGGGCGTCACAGATACGCAGTATTTT CASSPLSGVTDTQYF